This entry is about one TCR beta chain. These data are taken from a study of blood T cell repertoires in COVID-19. Study-wide context: There were acute and convalescent COVID-19 samples, and they came from the United States, Italy and Spain. Sample material is recorded as cDNA or gDNA derived from T cells, B-cell-depleted T cells, or PBMCs.

CDR3 length equals 15 residues. CDR1 and CDR2 (germline): SGHTA, FQGNSA. J lost 5 bases, V lost 5 bases, and 10 bases had no gene match. Study processing details: Amplifying reference gene primers gave estimates of nucleated cell counts. Sequencing was performed with immunoSEQ multiplex PCR; in TCRdb, only in-frame clones are kept and a portion is missing. V, J and clone size were drawn from that table, and D and trimming were deduced from the DNA. The data hold about 110,000 clones, with roughly 91% observed a single time. The TCR sequence derives from a woman aged 45 to 65 with acute or convalescent COVID-19. The J gene is TRBJ2-3, the V gene TRBV7-2; 7 bases align to TRBD2. The sample comprised peripheral blood. This CDR3 is CASSQRAGAIDTQYF. CDR3 in DNA: TGTGCCAGCAGCCAGAGGGCGGGAGCGATAGATACGCAGTATTTT.